This T cell receptor beta chain appears in the sequencing data of a study of cytotoxic CD8 clonotypes in ibrutinib-treated CLL. The overall study: Response samples were obtained once patients had received a median 12 months of treatment, range 6 to 36.

With sequencing, the targeted depth ranged from 1 in 200,000 to 1 in 1 million T cells. Libraries were prepared by immunoSEQ multiplex PCR; TCRdb keeps only in-frame clonotypes and omits some of them. The sample includes approximately 320,000 clones, roughly two thirds seen only once; the top ten take just under 6.5%. The CDR3 extends over 15 amino acids. The germline V gene has CDR1 KGHSH and CDR2 LQKENI. After removal of 3 bases from V and 5 bases from J, the junction contained 6 bases not matched to a gene. Findings and caveats of the study: Clonality rose at ibrutinib response, held steady in sustained remission, and fell toward baseline at progression. Baseline clonality, higher than in age-matched healthy donors, tracked circulating CD8+ T-cell counts.

About this clone itself: The antigen remains unidentified.

The sequence came from a human donor with chronic lymphocytic leukemia. The sequencing here drew on PBMCs, taken after 36 months of ibrutinib treatment. This sequence joins TRBV18 and TRBJ2-5; 10 positions match TRBD1. The CDR3 loop reads CASSPRQGAEETQYF. CDR3 DNA sequence: TGTGCCAGCTCACCCCGACAGGGGGCGGAGGAGACCCAGTACTTC.